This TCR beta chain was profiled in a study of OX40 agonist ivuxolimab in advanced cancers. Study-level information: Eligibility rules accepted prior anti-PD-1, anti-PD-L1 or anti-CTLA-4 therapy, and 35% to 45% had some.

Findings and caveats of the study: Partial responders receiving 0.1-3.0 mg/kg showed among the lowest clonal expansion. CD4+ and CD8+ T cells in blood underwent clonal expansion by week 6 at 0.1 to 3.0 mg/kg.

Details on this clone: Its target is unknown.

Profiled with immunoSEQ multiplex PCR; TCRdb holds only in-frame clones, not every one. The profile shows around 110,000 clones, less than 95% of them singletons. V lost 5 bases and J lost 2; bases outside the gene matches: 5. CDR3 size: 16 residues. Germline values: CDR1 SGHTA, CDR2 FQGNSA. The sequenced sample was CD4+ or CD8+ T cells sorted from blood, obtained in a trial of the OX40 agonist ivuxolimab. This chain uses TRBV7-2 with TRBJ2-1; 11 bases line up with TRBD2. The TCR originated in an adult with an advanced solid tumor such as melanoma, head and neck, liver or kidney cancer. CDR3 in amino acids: CASSINSGGAYNEQFF. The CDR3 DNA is TGTGCCAGCAGCATTAATAGCGGGGGGGCCTACAATGAGCAGTTCTTC.